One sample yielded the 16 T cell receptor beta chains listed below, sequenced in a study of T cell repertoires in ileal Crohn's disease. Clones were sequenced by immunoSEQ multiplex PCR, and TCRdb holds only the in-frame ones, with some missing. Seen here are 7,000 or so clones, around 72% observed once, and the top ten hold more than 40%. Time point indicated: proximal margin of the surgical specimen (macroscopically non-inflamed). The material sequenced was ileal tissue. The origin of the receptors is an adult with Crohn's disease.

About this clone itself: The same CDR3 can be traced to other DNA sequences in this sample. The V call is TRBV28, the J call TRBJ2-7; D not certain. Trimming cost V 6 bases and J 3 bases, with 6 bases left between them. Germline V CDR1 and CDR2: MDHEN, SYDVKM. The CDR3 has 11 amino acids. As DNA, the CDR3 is TGTGCCAGCAGCCACATCTACGAGCAGTACTTC. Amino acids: CASSHIYEQYF.

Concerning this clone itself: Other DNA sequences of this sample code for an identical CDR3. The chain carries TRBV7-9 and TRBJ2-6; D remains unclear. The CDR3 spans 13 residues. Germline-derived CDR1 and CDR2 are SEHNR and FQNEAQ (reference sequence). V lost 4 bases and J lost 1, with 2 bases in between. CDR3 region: CASSSSGANVLTF. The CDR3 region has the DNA TGTGCCAGCAGCTCTTCTGGGGCCAACGTCCTGACTTTC.

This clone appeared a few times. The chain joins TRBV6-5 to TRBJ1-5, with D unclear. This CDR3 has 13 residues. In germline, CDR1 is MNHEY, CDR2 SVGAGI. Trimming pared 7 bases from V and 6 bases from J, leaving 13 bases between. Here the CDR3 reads CASTTGGSQPQHF. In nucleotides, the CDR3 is TGTGCCAGCACCACCGGAGGGAGTCAGCCCCAGCATTTT.

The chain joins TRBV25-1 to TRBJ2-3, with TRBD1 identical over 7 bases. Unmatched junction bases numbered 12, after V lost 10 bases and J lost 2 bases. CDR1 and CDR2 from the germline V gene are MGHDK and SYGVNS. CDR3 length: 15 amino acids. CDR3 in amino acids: CANISPGQITDTQYF. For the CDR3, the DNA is TGTGCCAATATCTCTCCGGGACAGATCACAGATACGCAGTATTTT.

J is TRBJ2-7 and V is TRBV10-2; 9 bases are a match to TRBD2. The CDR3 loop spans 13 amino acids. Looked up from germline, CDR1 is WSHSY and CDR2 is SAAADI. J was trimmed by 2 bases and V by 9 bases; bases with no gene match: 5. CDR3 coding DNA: TGCGCCAGTGTGCTAGCGGGGACCTACGAGCAGTACTTC. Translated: CASVLAGTYEQYF.

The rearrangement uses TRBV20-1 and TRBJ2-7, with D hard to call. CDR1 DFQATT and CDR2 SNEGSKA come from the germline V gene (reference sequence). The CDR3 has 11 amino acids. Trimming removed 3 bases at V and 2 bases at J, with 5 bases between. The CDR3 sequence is CSARWAYEQYF. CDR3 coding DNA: TGCAGTGCTAGGTGGGCCTACGAGCAGTACTTC.

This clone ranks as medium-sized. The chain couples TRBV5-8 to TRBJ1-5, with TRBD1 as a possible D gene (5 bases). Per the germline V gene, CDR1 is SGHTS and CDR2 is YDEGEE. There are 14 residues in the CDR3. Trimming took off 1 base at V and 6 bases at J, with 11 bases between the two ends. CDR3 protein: CASSLRGGGQPQHF. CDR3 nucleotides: TGTGCCAGCAGCTTGCGGGGGGGAGGTCAGCCCCAGCATTTT.

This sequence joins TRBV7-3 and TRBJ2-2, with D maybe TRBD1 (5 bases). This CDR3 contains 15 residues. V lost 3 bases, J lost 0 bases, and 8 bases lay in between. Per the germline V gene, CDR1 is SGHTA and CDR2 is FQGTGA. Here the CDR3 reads CASSLTAANTGELFF. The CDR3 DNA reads TGTGCCAGCAGCTTGACAGCCGCGAACACCGGGGAGCTGTTTTTT.

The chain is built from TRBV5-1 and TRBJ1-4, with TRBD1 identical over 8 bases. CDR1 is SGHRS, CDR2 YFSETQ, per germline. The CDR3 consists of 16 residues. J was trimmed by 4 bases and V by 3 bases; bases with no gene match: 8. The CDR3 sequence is CASSSGTGGLNEKLFF. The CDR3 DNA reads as TGCGCCAGCAGCTCGGGGACAGGAGGACTTAATGAAAAACTGTTTTTT.

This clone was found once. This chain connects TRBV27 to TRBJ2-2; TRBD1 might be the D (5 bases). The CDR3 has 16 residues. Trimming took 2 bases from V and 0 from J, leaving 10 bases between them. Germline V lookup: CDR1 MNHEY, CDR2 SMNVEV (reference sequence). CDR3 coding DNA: TGTGCCAGCAGTTTAGTGGCAGGGACGAACACCGGGGAGCTGTTTTTT. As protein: CASSLVAGTNTGELFF.

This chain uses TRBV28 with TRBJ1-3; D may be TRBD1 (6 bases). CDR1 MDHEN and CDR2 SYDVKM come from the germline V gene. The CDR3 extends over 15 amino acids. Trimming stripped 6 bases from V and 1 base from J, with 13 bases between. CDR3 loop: CASRQGIGSGNTIYF. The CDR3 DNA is TGTGCCAGCAGACAGGGAATTGGTTCTGGAAACACCATATATTTT.

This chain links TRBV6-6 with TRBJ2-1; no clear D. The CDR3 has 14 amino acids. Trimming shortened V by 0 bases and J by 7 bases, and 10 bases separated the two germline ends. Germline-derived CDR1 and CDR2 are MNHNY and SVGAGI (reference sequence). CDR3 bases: TGTGCCAGCAGTTACTCGAGAACAGTAAATGAGCAGTTCTTC. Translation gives CASSYSRTVNEQFF.

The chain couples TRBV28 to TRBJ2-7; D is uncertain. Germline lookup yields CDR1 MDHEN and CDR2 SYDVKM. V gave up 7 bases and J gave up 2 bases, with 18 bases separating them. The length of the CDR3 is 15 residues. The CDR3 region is CASMVGLLGAYEQYF. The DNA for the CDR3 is TGTGCCAGCATGGTGGGTCTGCTTGGGGCCTACGAGCAGTACTTC.

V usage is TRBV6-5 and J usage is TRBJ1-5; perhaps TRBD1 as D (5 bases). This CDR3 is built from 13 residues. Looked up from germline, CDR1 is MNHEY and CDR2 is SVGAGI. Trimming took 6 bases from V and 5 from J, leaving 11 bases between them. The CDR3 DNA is TGTGCCAGCAGGGGGGGGTGGGATCAGCCCCAGCATTTT. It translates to CASRGGWDQPQHF.

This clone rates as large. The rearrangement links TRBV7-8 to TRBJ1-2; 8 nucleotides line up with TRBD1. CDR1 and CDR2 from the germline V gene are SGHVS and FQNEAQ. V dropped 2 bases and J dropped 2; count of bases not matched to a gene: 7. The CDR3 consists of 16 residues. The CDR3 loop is CASSLRGDRNNYGYTF. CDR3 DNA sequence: TGTGCCAGCAGCTTAAGAGGGGACAGGAACAACTATGGCTACACCTTC.

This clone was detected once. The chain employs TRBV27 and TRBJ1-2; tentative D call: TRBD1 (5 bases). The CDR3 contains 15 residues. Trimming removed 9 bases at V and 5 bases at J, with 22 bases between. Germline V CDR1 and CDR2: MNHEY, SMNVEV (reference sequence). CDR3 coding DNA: TGTGCCAGTAAACCGACGAGAGACAGCTATTATGGCTACACCTTC. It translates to CASKPTRDSYYGYTF.